This TCR beta chain was profiled in a study of T cell repertoires in ileal Crohn's disease. This clone was counted only a few times. Using immunoSEQ multiplex PCR, the repertoire was profiled, and TCRdb retains in-frame clones only, with some absent. The data show 13,000 to 15,000 clones, with about 90% seen just once and 3.7% held by the top ten. V gave up 8 bases and J gave up 2 bases, with 15 bases separating them. This CDR3 comprises 14 residues. In germline, CDR1 is LNHDA, CDR2 SQIVND (reference sequence). Sequenced: ileal tissue. The sequence was collected from an adult with Crohn's disease. The J gene is TRBJ1-2, the V gene TRBV19, with a weak D call TRBD1 (5 bases). The CDR3 DNA follows: TGTGCCAGTGCTCGGGAGGGGTCGAACTATGGCTACACCTTC. It codes for CASAREGSNYGYTF.